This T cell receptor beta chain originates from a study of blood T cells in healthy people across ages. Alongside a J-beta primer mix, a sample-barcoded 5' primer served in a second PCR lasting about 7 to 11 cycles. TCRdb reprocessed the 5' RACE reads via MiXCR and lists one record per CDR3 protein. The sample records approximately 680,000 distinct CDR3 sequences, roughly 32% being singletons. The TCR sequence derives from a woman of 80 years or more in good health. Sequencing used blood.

This CDR3 is CASSYRLTGSPLHF. In nucleotides, the CDR3 is TGTGCCAGCAGTTACAGGCTTACCGGTTCACCCCTCCACTTT. The chain combines TRBV6-6 with TRBJ1-6; D unclear. CDR3 length: 14 amino acids. From germline, CDR1 is MNHNY and CDR2 SVGAGI (reference sequence). Trimming pared 2 bases from V and 9 bases from J, leaving 11 bases between.